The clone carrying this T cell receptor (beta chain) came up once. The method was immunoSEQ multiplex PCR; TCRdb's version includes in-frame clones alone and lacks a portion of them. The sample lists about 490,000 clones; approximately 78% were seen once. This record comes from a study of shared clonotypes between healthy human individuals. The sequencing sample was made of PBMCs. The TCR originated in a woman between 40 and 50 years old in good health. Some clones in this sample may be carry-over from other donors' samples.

CDR3 protein: CASSFIWGGVFEQFF. As DNA, the CDR3 is TGTGCCAGCAGTTTCATCTGGGGGGGAGTTTTTGAGCAGTTCTTC. The chain recombines TRBV28 with TRBJ2-1; 7 bases are a match to TRBD2. After removal of 3 bases from V and 9 bases from J, the junction contained 11 bases not matched to a gene. This CDR3 contains 15 residues. CDR1 and CDR2 (germline): MDHEN, SYDVKM.